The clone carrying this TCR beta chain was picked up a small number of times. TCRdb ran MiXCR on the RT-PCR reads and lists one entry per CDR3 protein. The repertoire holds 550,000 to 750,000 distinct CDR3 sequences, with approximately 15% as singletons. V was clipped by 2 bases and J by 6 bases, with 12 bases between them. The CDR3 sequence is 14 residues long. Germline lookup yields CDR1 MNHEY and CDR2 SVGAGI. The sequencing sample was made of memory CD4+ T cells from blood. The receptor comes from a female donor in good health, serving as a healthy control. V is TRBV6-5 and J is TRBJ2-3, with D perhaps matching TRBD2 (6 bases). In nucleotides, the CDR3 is TGTGCCAGCAGTTACAATAGGGACTCGGATACGCAGTATTTT. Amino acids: CASSYNRDSDTQYF.